Included here is one TCR beta chain sequence, with context. Its antigen is still unknown. At one boundary the junction diverges from the germline segment, which might be a read error. The sample comes from a study of cytotoxic CD8 clonotypes in ibrutinib-treated CLL. Study conclusions and caveats: Patients showed higher baseline clonality than age-matched healthy donors, and it tracked circulating CD8+ T-cell counts. Clonality went up at ibrutinib response and then declined back toward baseline at progression. Timing of sampling differed between sustained-remission and progressing patients.

The CDR3 covers 14 residues. Germline lookup yields CDR1 SGDLS and CDR2 YYNGEE. Assay: immunoSEQ multiplex PCR; the TCRdb copy retains only in-frame clones and omits some. This sample yields about 68,000 clones, of which less than 95% are seen a single time; approximately 3.1% belongs to the top ten. Sequencing was performed on PBMCs, taken after 12 months of ibrutinib treatment. The chain links TRBV9 to TRBJ2-1; D perhaps matches TRBD2 (5 bases). This sequence originates from a human donor with chronic lymphocytic leukemia. CDR3 bases: TGTGCCAGCAACGTAGATCTAGCCTCCAATGAGCAGTTCTTC. Translation gives CASNVDLASNEQFF.